These 11 T cell receptor beta chains were all obtained from the same sample, sequenced in a study of cytomegalovirus exposure and HLA in healthy donors. 13 Jbeta primers and 60 Vbeta primers were used for the PCR. Sequencing used immunoSEQ multiplex PCR; TCRdb keeps in-frame clones, though not all of them. The data hold about 87,000 clones, with under 80% observed a single time. The sample comprised PBMCs. These receptors all stem from a man under 40 in good health and CMV-seropositive.

This rearrangement joins TRBV9 to TRBJ1-5, with TRBD1 as a possible D gene (5 bases). With 3 bases removed from V and 4 bases from J, the gap between germline ends came to 11 bases. Germline V CDR1 and CDR2: SGDLS, YYNGEE. The CDR3 covers 14 residues. The CDR3 here is CASSARGENQPQHF. In DNA form, the CDR3 reads TGTGCCAGCAGCGCGCGGGGCGAAAATCAGCCCCAGCATTTT.

V and J are TRBV30 and TRBJ2-1; 7 bases match TRBD2. The CDR3 spans 15 residues. Germline-derived CDR1 and CDR2 are GTSNPN and SVGIG (reference sequence). With V trimmed by 7 bases and J by 4 bases, 13 bases remained unmatched. The CDR3 region is CAYSRSSGLYNEQFF. The CDR3 nucleotides are TGTGCCTATTCGAGGAGTAGCGGGCTATACAATGAGCAGTTCTTC.

The rearrangement links TRBV4-1 to TRBJ2-3; possibly TRBD2 for D (5 bases). Germline V lookup: CDR1 MGHRA, CDR2 YSYEKL. CDR3 size: 15 residues. V was clipped by 0 bases and J by 8 bases, with 15 bases between them. CDR3 residues: CASSQDGGSSPTQYF. The CDR3 DNA sequence: TGCGCCAGCAGCCAAGATGGAGGTAGCAGCCCTACGCAGTATTTT.

This chain joins TRBV28 and TRBJ2-2, with a weak D call TRBD1 (5 bases). V was shortened by 7 bases and J by 0 bases, with 18 bases between the two germline ends. Germline V gene data show CDR1 as MDHEN and CDR2 as SYDVKM. The CDR3 totals 17 residues. CDR3 protein: CASKKGKGVANTGELFF. CDR3 DNA sequence: TGTGCCAGCAAGAAGGGCAAAGGGGTCGCGAACACCGGGGAGCTGTTTTTT. The entire variable domain, with the rest obtained from reference TRBV28 and TRBJ2-2, is as follows: DVKVTQSSRYLVKRTGEKVFLECVQDMDHENMFWYRQDPGLGLRLIYFSYDVKMKEKGDIPEGYSVSREKKERFSLILESASTNQTSMYLCASKKGKGVANTGELFFGEGSRLTVL.

The chain links TRBV29-1 to TRBJ2-7; D is possibly TRBD1 (6 bases). The CDR3 sequence is 13 residues long. The V end was cut by 5 bases, the J end by 4 bases, with 15 bases between. Looked up from germline, CDR1 is SQVTM and CDR2 is ANQGSEA. The CDR3 reads CSVCQTGGYEQYF. The CDR3 nucleotides are TGCAGCGTTTGCCAGACAGGAGGTTACGAGCAGTACTTC.

This sequence joins TRBV6-6 and TRBJ1-1; tentatively, D is TRBD1 (6 bases). This CDR3 has 16 amino acids. With 0 bases removed from V and 2 bases from J, the gap between germline ends came to 13 bases. Germline CDR1 is MNHNY and CDR2 is SVGAGI (reference sequence). In DNA form, the CDR3 reads TGTGCCAGCAGTTACTCGATCGGGGGGGCCAACACTGAAGCTTTCTTT. It specifies CASSYSIGGANTEAFF.

V is TRBV6-6 and J is TRBJ1-2; D unclear. Trimming shortened V by 6 bases and J by 8 bases, and 16 bases separated the two germline ends. Germline CDR1 reads MNHNY; CDR2 reads SVGAGI (reference sequence). The CDR3 sequence is 13 residues long. In DNA, the CDR3 is TGTGCCAGCAGAATAGAAAACCTACGGGGCTACACCTTC. Translation: CASRIENLRGYTF.

The CDR3 bases are TGTGCCAGCAGTGAACGAGGGTTGGATAATGAAAAACTGTTTTTT. This translates into CASSERGLDNEKLFF. This chain connects TRBV6-1 to TRBJ1-4; no definite D call. CDR1 is MNHNS, CDR2 SASEGT, per germline. CDR3 size: 15 residues. Trimming shortened V by 2 bases and J by 4 bases, and 11 bases separated the two germline ends.

The chain recombines TRBV6-6 with TRBJ1-2; D gene unclear. V lost 5 bases, J lost 8 bases, and 15 bases lay in between. The CDR3 has 13 residues. CDR1 and CDR2 (germline): MNHNY, SVGAGI (reference sequence). The CDR3 coding sequence is TGTGCCAGCAGTCCCCCGAAAGGGAGCGGCTACACCTTC. It encodes CASSPPKGSGYTF.

This clone came up a few times. The chain recombines TRBV2 with TRBJ1-2; TRBD1 aligns across 7 bases. CDR3 length: 15 residues. CDR1 SNHLY and CDR2 FYNNEI come from the germline V gene. Trimming at V came to 5 bases and at J to 4 bases, leaving 10 bases not matched to a gene. Written as DNA, the CDR3 is TGTGCCAGCAGTCCTAGACAGGGCATCCTCTATGGCTACACCTTC. It encodes CASSPRQGILYGYTF.

The rearrangement uses TRBV2 and TRBJ1-5; the match to TRBD1 covers 7 bases. This CDR3 contains 15 residues. Germline lookup yields CDR1 SNHLY and CDR2 FYNNEI. Unmatched junction bases numbered 10, after V lost 7 bases and J lost 4 bases. The CDR3 coding sequence is TGTGCCAGCACACTCACAGGGGTAGGTAATCAGCCCCAGCATTTT. Amino acid sequence: CASTLTGVGNQPQHF. The whole variable domain, filled in from reference TRBV2 and TRBJ1-5, reads EPEVTQTPSHQVTQMGQEVILRCVPISNHLYFYWYRQILGQKVEFLVSFYNNEISEKSEIFDDQFSVERPDGSNFTLKIRSTKLEDSAMYFCASTLTGVGNQPQHFGDGTRLSIL.